This TCR beta chain was documented in a study of OX40 agonist ivuxolimab in advanced cancers. People who had autoimmune disease history or systemic immunosuppression were excluded. The table came from immunoSEQ multiplex PCR; TCRdb's copy has only in-frame clones and leaves some out. The sample lists tens of thousands of clones, 70% to 90% seen once, with less than 2% in the top ten. The sample was CD4+ or CD8+ T cells sorted from blood, taken in a trial of the OX40 agonist ivuxolimab. This receptor was obtained from an adult with an advanced solid tumor such as melanoma, head and neck, liver or kidney cancer.

The CDR3 coding sequence is TGTGCCAGCAGCTTAGGTCCATCTGGGGCCAACGTCCTGACTTTC. Translating it yields CASSLGPSGANVLTF. The rearrangement links TRBV11-2 to TRBJ2-6, with D unresolved. This CDR3 spans 15 amino acids. Per the germline V gene, CDR1 is SGHAT and CDR2 is FQNNGV. Deletions cut 1 base from V and 1 base from J, with 5 bases between. The variable domain in full, with the rest retrieved from reference TRBV11-2 and TRBJ2-6, is EAGVAQSPRYKIIEKRQSVAFWCNPISGHATLYWYQQILGQGPKLLIQFQNNGVVDDSQLPKDRFSAERLKGVDSTLKIQPAKLEDSAVYLCASSLGPSGANVLTFGAGSRLTVL.